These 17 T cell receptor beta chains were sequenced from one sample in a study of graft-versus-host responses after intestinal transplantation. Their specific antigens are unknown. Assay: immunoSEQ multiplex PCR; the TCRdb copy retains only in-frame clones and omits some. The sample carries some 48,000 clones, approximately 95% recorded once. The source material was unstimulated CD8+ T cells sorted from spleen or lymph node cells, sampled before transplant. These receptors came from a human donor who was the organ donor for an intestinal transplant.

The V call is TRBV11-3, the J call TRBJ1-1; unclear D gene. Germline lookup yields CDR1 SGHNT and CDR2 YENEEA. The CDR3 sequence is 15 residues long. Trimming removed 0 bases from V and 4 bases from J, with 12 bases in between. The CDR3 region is CASSLDREGRTEAFF. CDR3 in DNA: TGTGCCAGCAGCTTAGATCGGGAGGGCCGCACTGAAGCTTTCTTT.

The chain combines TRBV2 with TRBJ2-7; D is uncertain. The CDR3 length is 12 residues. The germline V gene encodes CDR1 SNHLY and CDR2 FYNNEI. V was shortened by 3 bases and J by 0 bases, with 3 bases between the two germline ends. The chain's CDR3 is CASSDPSYEQYF. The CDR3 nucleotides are TGTGCCAGCAGTGACCCCTCCTACGAGCAGTACTTC.

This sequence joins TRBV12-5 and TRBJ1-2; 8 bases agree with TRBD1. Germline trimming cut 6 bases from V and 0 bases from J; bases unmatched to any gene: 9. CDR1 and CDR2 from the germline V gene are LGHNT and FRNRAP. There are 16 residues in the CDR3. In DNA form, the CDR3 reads TGTGCTAGTGGCCACGGACAGGGTAGACCTAACTATGGCTACACCTTC. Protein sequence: CASGHGQGRPNYGYTF.

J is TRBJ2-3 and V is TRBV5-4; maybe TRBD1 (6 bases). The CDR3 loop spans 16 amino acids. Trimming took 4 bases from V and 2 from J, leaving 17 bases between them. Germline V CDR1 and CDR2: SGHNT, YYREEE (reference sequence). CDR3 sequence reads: CASSLKDRLLTDTQYF. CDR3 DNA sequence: TGTGCCAGCAGCCTTAAGGACAGACTACTCACAGATACGCAGTATTTT.

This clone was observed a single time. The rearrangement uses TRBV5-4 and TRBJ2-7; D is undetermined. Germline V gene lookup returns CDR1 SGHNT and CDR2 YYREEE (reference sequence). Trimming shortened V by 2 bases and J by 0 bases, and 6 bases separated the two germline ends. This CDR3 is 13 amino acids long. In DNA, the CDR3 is TGTGCCAGCAGCTTTTCCCCCTCCTACGAGCAGTACTTC. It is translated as CASSFSPSYEQYF.

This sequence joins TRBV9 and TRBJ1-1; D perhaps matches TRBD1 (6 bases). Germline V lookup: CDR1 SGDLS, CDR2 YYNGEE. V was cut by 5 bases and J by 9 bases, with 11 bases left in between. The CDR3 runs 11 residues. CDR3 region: CASSDGQKAFF. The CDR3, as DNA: TGTGCCAGCAGTGACGGACAGAAAGCTTTCTTT.

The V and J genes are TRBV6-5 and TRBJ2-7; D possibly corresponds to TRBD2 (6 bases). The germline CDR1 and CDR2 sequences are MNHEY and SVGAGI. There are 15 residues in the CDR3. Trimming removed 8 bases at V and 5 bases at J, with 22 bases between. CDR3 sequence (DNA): TGTGCCAGCCGTCTGGGAAGCGGGCCCCTCCACGAGCAGTACTTC. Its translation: CASRLGSGPLHEQYF.

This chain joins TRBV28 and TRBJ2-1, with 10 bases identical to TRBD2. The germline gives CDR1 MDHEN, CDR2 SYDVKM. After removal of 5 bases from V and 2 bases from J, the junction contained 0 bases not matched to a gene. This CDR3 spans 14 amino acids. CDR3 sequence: CASSSGGAYNEQFF. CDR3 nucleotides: TGTGCCAGCAGTAGCGGGGGGGCCTACAATGAGCAGTTCTTC.

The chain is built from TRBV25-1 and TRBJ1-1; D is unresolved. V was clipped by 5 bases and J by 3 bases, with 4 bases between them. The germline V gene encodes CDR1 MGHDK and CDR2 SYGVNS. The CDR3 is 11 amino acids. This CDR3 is CASSLDTEAFF. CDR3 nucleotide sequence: TGTGCCAGCAGTTTAGACACTGAAGCTTTCTTT.

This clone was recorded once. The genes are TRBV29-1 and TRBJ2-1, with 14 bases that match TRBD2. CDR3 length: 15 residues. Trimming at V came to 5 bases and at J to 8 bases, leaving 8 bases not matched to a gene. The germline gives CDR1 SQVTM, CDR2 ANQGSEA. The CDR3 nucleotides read TGCAGCGTTAAACGGACTAGCGGGGGGTTCGATGAGCAGTTCTTC. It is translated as CSVKRTSGGFDEQFF.

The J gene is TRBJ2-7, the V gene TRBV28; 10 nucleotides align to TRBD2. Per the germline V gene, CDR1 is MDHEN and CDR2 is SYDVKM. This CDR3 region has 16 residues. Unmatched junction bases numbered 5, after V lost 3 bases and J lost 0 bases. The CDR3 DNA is TGTGCCAGCAGTTTGCGACGACTAGCGGGCTCCTACGAGCAGTACTTC. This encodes CASSLRRLAGSYEQYF.

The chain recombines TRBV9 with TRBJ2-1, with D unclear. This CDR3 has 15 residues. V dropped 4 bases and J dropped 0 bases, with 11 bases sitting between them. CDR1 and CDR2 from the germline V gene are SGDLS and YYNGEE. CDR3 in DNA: TGTGCCAGCAGCTGGACCTCCAGCTCCTACAATGAGCAGTTCTTC. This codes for CASSWTSSSYNEQFF.

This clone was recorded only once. The CDR3 spells CASSVDAGTEAFF. CDR3 nucleotides: TGTGCCAGCAGCGTAGATGCAGGAACTGAAGCTTTCTTT. The rearrangement uses TRBV9 and TRBJ1-1; D gene uncertain. The CDR3 totals 13 residues. Trimming stripped 0 bases from V and 5 bases from J, with 8 bases between. Looked up from germline, CDR1 is SGDLS and CDR2 is YYNGEE.

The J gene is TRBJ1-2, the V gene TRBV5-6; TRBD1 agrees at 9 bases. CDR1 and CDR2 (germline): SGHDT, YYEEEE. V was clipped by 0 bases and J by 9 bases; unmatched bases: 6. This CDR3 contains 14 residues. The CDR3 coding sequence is TGTGCCAGCAGCTTGGTTACAGGGGGCACGAGCTACACCTTC. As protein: CASSLVTGGTSYTF.

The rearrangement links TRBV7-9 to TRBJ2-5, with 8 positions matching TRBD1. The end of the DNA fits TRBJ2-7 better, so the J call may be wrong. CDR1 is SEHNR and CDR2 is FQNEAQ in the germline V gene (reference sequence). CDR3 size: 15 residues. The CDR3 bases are TGTGCCAGCAGCGATTCCCGGGACAGGTCCTACGAGCAGTACTTC. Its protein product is CASSDSRDRSYEQYF.

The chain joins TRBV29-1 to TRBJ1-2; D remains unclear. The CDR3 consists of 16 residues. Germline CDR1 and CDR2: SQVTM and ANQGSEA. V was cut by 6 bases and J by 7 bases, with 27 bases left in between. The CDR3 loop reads CSVLDPTALLSGGYTF. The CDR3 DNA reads TGCAGCGTCCTCGATCCTACAGCGCTTCTATCGGGTGGCTACACCTTC.

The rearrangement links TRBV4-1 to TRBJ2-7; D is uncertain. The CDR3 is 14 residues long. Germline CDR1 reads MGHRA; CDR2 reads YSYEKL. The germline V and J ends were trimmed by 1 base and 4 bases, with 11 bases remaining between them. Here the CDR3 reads CASSQVVGWYEQYF. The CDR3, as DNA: TGCGCCAGCAGCCAAGTCGTCGGGTGGTACGAGCAGTACTTC.